What follows is one T cell receptor (beta chain) and its context. This clone was detected only once. This clone's antigen is unknown. No quality values exist for individual bases; no much larger clone is one base distant. The cohort was made up of approximately 670 healthy bone marrow donors. All cohort members were sampled while nominally healthy, although unrecorded immune exposures were likely present. The donor tested CMV seropositive and was one of the 289 seropositive cohort members. Every donor gave a peripheral blood sample, and the peripheral blood mononuclear cells from that sample were used for TCR beta sequencing. The Qiagen DNeasy Blood Extraction Kit was used to extract genomic DNA from the blood cell samples. The library was produced with the immunoSEQ multiplex PCR assay. A mixture of 60 forward primers for TCR Vbeta segments and 13 reverse primers for TCR Jbeta segments was used in the multiplex PCR. Amplification of the CDR3 region of rearranged TCR beta genes was performed with a multiplex PCR assay on genomic DNA. On the Illumina HiSeq System, the amplified TCR beta libraries were sequenced as 87-base-pair reads. As for the authors' bioinformatics: A later analysis counted about 82 million unique TCR beta chains across the 666 repertoires, and 9 million to 14 million of these chains were shared by at least two donors. To remove PCR and sequencing errors, raw reads were error-corrected and collapsed into unique sequences using a nearest-neighbor algorithm that merged closely related sequences. To assign V, D and J gene segments, CDR3 sequences were aligned to IMGT reference sequences. Each retained sequence needed at least a six-nucleotide match to both a V gene segment and a J gene segment. A rearrangement counted as productive if the CDR3 had no stop codons and remained in frame with V and J, and every other rearrangement counted as non-productive. CDR3 was defined by IMGT convention, running from the second conserved V-encoded cysteine to the conserved J-encoded phenylalanine. In an earlier analysis of approximately 590 of the donors, sequences lacking an unambiguous match to a single V gene segment were excluded. In an earlier analysis of several hundred of the donors, a V segment was called functional when productive rearrangements were above 56.7%, and segregating when the standard deviation between donors exceeded 5%. A statistical classification framework was built for diagnosing cytomegalovirus status from the catalog of TCR beta chain sequences. A later analysis assigned V and J genes by comparing TCR nucleotide sequences with IMGT/GENE-DB human TR gene sequences. In a later analysis, CDR3 sequences and most-parsimonious VDJ recombination scenarios were assigned using the TCRdist pipeline. In a later analysis, each TCR beta chain was defined by its CDR3 amino acid sequence together with its V-gene family, and reads lacking a unique V-gene family were excluded. A later analysis removed over 500 highly shared, low-generation-probability nucleotide sequences to deal with suspected cross-contamination and a sequencing artifact. In a later analysis, a clonal expansion index for each public chain was calculated from normalized within-repertoire ranks of inferred template counts. Generation probabilities in a later analysis came from a VDJ recombination model fitted to out-of-frame rearrangements, and those results were checked against IGoR. A later analysis scored TCR-TCR, TCR-HLA and TCR-CMV co-occurrence with hypergeometric tests, applying a repertoire-size bias correction to TCR pairs. False discovery rates were estimated in a later analysis by permuting HLA or CMV assignments 20 times. In a later analysis, co-occurring TCRs were grouped using DBSCAN, with TCRdist sequence similarity added in when clustering inside HLA-allele-positive subsets. Repertoires with fewer than 30,000 or more than 120,000 public chains were left out of co-occurrence clustering, as were four to six repertoires with anomalous nucleotide sharing. TCRdb provides this immuneACCESS table in a form limited to in-frame rearrangements. Some clones are lacking; in checked studies, under half of them reflect an unresolved V gene, and why the rest are absent is not known. V and J calls and clone size are copied from that table; D and trimming were computed from the DNA. The sample yields about 180,000 clones; roughly 81% were counted once. The ten largest clonotypes hold 4.9% of the sample.

The data were taken from a study of cytomegalovirus exposure and HLA in healthy donors (dated by TCRdb to between 2016 and 2019). Some background on the complete study: According to an earlier analysis of 550 to 750 of the donors, 150 million to 200 million T cells yielded roughly 110 million unique TCR beta sequences and less than 300 Gb of sequence data. An early release that covered 640 HLA-typed donors contained around 300 gigabases of sequencing data and tens of millions of unique TCR sequences. Of the approximately 400 genotyped donors, approximately 83% fell in the genetic ancestry cluster associated with self-reported Caucasian donors. The study was designed to test whether signatures of past pathogen exposure could be identified by cataloging public T cell receptors. The study used immunosequencing to profile the T cell repertoires of 600 to 850 subjects and linked those repertoires to cytomegalovirus serostatus. Besides the first cohort of more than 650 subjects, a separate validation cohort made up of 120 different subjects was used. To predict cytomegalovirus infection status, the study combined high-throughput TCR immunosequencing, statistical association of individual TCRs with disease status, and machine learning. In a later analysis, previously published TCR beta repertoires from several hundred donors were re-analyzed and high-resolution HLA genotyping was added so that TCR occurrence patterns could be studied. The later analysis used no new phenotypic data to find candidate immune exposures, relying instead on TCR beta sequences and their occurrence across donors. An earlier analysis of approximately 500 of the donors applied high-throughput TCR beta sequencing to assess whether each TCR beta V gene segment acted as functional or pseudogenic. Donor age, sex, ethnicity and CMV serostatus were compiled alongside the repertoire data. A later genetic analysis used genome-wide SNP genotypes for about 65% of the 666 donors, treating that subset as a discovery cohort. Every repertoire in the discovery cohort had been generated on one and the same sequencing platform. HLA typing covered class I and class II loci at four-digit resolution. The number of donors typed differed by locus, with roughly 629-640 for A, B, C, DRB1 and DQB1, roughly 520 for DQA1, 600 to 610 for DPA1, and around 450 for DPB1. Because of strong linkage in the cohort, a handful of DR-DQ haplotypes were treated as single units for association and clustering. On average, around 200,000 unique TCR beta nucleotide sequences were sequenced per donor among a few hundred genotyped donors of the cohort, with 15% to 20% of those sequences being non-productive.

The V and J ends are trimmed by 7 bases and 0 bases, leaving 20 bases between them. The CDR3 has 17 amino acids, counting the end cysteine and phenylalanine. The sequence is cut down to CDR3 DNA, 51 bases in frame from base 1. From the germline V gene (reference sequence), CDR1 is SEHNR and CDR2 is FQNEAQ. On the study overall, not on this receptor specifically: Because counts were too low, about 18 rarely observed V segments, including chromosome 9 orphons, were excluded from the earlier analysis of around 640 of the donors. In a later genetic analysis, fewer N-insertions in productive TCRs were reported among donors in an Asian-associated ancestry cluster than the approximately 670-donor mean. In vitro tests confirmed that three of the cytomegalovirus-associated TCR beta chains recognize cytomegalovirus antigens. Most CMV-associated TCR beta chains appeared to be HLA-restricted in a later analysis, and the HLA associations seemed to be driven largely by CMV exposure. A cluster of highly shared sequence variants was judged likely to represent a technical artifact of the sequencing pipeline. Assigning TCR associations to individual alleles was difficult when HLA alleles, especially DR and DQ, strongly co-occurred. In an earlier analysis of 587 of the donors, most TCR beta V segments appeared in productive rearrangements about 87% or about 30% of the time, broadly matching IMGT annotations. The authors suggested that the approach could potentially be generalized to other disease states and immunological phenotypes. A later analysis associated 16,951 TCR beta sequences with specific HLA alleles at a false discovery rate of 0.05. The study gave a list of 150 to 200 TCR beta chains associated with cytomegalovirus. A further reported finding was that TCR beta sequences accurately predicted the HLA-A and HLA-B alleles for most subjects in the first cohort. The presence/absence analyses assumed that sequencing depth was roughly uniform across donors, and that assumption may not be true. In a later analysis, HLA-associated TCR beta chains showed more clonal expansion and lower generation probabilities than non-associated chains that were equally common. In both the original and validation cohorts, the classifier was reported to diagnose cytomegalovirus status with high specificity and sensitivity. Because some donors lacked HLA typing at each locus, the association tests relied only on the typed subset. This cohort had only TCR beta chains sequenced, and the lack of alpha or paired-chain data limited which features could be detected. An association between a missense DCLRE1C variant and V-gene and J-gene trimming of TCR beta chains was found in a later genetic analysis and replicated in an independent cohort. CMV serostatus was the only immune exposure information available for the cohort. According to a later analysis, TCR association rates differed among HLA loci, with DRB1 alleles showing the most associated TCRs and HLA-C alleles showing the fewest. Linkage disequilibrium might explain the correlated functional status among segregating V segments, but an unknown experimental factor could not be ruled out. Some IMGT-functional V segments, including TRBV6-2 and TRBV6-3, could not be distinguished by the 87-base-pair reads and were therefore excluded. While some public TCRs were present in many individuals, most TCR sequences turned up only very rarely across donors. Several of the top co-occurrence clusters appeared to be linked to parvovirus B19, influenza, CMV and Epstein-Barr virus, according to a later analysis.

Sequenced: PBMCs. The chain joins TRBV7-9 to TRBJ2-3; the D segment could be TRBD2, given 7 matching bases. The receptor's source is a woman younger than 30 in good health and CMV-seropositive. CDR3 reads: CASTLLKGGLSTDTQYF. The sequenced DNA: TGTGCCAGCACCCTATTGAAGGGGGGGTTGAGCACAGATACGCAGTATTTT.